One sample yielded the 7 T cell receptor beta chains listed below, sequenced in a study of cytomegalovirus exposure and HLA in healthy donors (dated by TCRdb to about 2017). Libraries came from the immunoSEQ multiplex PCR assay. In TCRdb, the immuneACCESS table is reduced to in-frame sequences with V and J assigned. These tables do not hold every clone; where another copy was compared, an unresolved V gene accounts for under half, and the others remain unexplained. For this sample there are over 120,000 clones; about 95% appear just once. The ten largest clonotypes hold 1.8% of the sample. The sequencing sample was made of PBMCs. The receptor source for this set is a man aged 18 to 29 in good health and CMV-seropositive.

The chain employs TRBV5-1 and TRBJ2-7, with TRBD1 identical over 12 bases. V gave up 4 bases and J gave up 6 bases; unmatched junction bases: 5. CDR1 and CDR2 (germline): SGHRS, YFSETQ. This CDR3 has 14 residues. The CDR3 sequence is CASSAGTGGGEQYF. CDR3 sequence (DNA): TGCGCCAGCAGCGCCGGGACAGGGGGCGGCGAGCAGTACTTC.

V and J are TRBV30 and TRBJ2-7; 7 nucleotides align to TRBD1. The CDR3 runs 17 residues. CDR1 and CDR2 from the germline V gene are GTSNPN and SVGIG (reference sequence). Unmatched junction bases numbered 13, after V lost 2 bases and J lost 0 bases. CDR3 in DNA: TGTGCCTGGAGTTCACCCTATCGACAGGGCACCTCCTACGAGCAGTACTTC. It encodes CAWSSPYRQGTSYEQYF. Full variable domain (rest looked up from reference TRBV30 and TRBJ2-7): SQTIHQWPATLVQPVGSPLSLECTVEGTSNPNLYWYRQAAGRGLQLLFYSVGIGQISSEVPQNLSASRPQDRQFILSSKKLLLSDSGFYLCAWSSPYRQGTSYEQYFGPGTRLTVT.

The chain joins TRBV19 to TRBJ2-3, with 7 bases that match TRBD2. The V and J ends lost 6 bases and 3 bases, in that order; junction bases with no gene match: 3. The CDR3 is made up of 13 amino acids. Looked up from germline, CDR1 is LNHDA and CDR2 is SQIVND (reference sequence). CDR3 in amino acids: CASRQLATDTQYF. The CDR3 nucleotides read TGTGCCAGTAGACAACTAGCGACAGATACGCAGTATTTT.

The chain is built from TRBV7-6 and TRBJ2-5; D call uncertain. V lost 6 bases and J 5 bases, leaving 16 bases between the germline ends. This CDR3 is 14 amino acids long. CDR1 is SGHVS and CDR2 is FNYEAQ in the germline V gene. The CDR3 sequence: CASRSNLAVETQYF. CDR3 in DNA: TGTGCCAGCAGATCTAATTTAGCAGTTGAGACCCAGTACTTC.

The chain has TRBV7-2 and TRBJ1-1; 8 nucleotides align to TRBD1. Losses at the gene ends were 1 base for V and 1 base for J; bases not matched to a gene: 5. There are 16 residues in the CDR3. Germline V lookup: CDR1 SGHTA, CDR2 FQGNSA. The CDR3 region has the DNA TGTGCCAGCAGCTTAGGGCGGGACAGGCCGAACACTGAAGCTTTCTTT. Encoded protein: CASSLGRDRPNTEAFF.

The chain couples TRBV2 to TRBJ1-5, with D perhaps matching TRBD1 (5 bases). V gave up 6 bases and J gave up 1 base, with 10 bases separating them. The CDR3 loop spans 14 amino acids. CDR1 is SNHLY, CDR2 FYNNEI, per germline. The CDR3 sequence is CASSGGWSNQPQHF. In DNA, the CDR3 is TGTGCCAGCAGCGGGGGGTGGAGCAATCAGCCCCAGCATTTT.

This clone was detected only once. This chain connects TRBV5-5 to TRBJ1-1, with D unresolved. This CDR3 has 14 residues. The ends were cut back, 7 bases at V and 0 bases at J, with 13 bases in the middle. Germline CDR1 and CDR2: SGHKS and YYEKEE (reference sequence). The CDR3 DNA is TGTGCCAGCTCATCCGGGTTGGTGAACACTGAAGCTTTCTTT. Translated, it gives CASSSGLVNTEAFF.